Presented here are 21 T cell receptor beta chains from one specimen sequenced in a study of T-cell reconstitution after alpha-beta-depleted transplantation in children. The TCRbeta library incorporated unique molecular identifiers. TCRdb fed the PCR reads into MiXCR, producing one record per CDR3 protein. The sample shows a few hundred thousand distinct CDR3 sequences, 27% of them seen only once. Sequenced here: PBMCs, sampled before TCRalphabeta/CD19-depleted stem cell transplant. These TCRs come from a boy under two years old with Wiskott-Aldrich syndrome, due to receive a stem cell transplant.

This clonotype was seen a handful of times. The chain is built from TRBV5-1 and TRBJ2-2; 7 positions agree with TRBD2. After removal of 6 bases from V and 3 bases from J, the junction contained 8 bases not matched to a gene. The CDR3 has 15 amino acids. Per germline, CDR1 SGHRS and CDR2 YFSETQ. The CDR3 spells CASNKAGEYTGELFF. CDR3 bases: TGCGCCAGCAATAAGGCGGGAGAGTACACCGGGGAGCTGTTTTTT. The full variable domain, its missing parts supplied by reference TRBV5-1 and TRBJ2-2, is KAGVTQTPRYLIKTRGQQVTLSCSPISGHRSVSWYQQTPGQGLQFLFEYFSETQRNKGNFPGRFSGRQFSNSRSEMNVSTLELGDSALYLCASNKAGEYTGELFFGEGSRLTVL.

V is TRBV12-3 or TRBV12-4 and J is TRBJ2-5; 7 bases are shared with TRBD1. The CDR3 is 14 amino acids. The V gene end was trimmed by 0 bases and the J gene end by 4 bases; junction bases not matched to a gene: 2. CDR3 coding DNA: TGTGCCAGCAGTTTAGCTTCAGGGGGAGAGACCCAGTACTTC. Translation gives CASSLASGGETQYF.

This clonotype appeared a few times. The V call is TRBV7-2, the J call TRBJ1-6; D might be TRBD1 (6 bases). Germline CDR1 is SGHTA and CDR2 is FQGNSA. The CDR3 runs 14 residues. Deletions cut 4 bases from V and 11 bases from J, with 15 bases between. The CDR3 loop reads CASSWGQGRTPLHF. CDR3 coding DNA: TGTGCCAGCAGCTGGGGGCAGGGACGGACACCCCTCCACTTT.

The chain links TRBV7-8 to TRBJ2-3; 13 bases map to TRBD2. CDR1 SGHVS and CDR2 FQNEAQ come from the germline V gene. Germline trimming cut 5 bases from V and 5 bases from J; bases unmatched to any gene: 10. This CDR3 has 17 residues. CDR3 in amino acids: CASSLGLAGRGVDTQYF. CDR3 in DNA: TGTGCCAGCAGCCTGGGACTAGCGGGAAGAGGTGTAGATACGCAGTATTTT.

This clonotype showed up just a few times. The CDR3 reads CASSLERGVNEQFF. DNA for the CDR3: TGTGCCAGCAGCTTGGAACGGGGGGTGAATGAGCAGTTCTTC. V gene TRBV5-5 combines with J gene TRBJ2-1; 7 bases align to TRBD2. V dropped 0 bases and J dropped 7; count of bases not matched to a gene: 4. The CDR3 is 14 amino acids. Germline-derived CDR1 and CDR2 are SGHKS and YYEKEE (reference sequence).

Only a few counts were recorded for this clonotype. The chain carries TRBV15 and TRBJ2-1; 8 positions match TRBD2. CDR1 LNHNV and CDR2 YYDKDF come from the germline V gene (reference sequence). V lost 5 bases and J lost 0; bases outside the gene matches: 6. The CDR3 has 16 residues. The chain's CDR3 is CATSVRSGISYNEQFF. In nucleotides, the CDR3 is TGTGCCACCAGCGTACGTAGCGGGATCTCCTACAATGAGCAGTTCTTC.

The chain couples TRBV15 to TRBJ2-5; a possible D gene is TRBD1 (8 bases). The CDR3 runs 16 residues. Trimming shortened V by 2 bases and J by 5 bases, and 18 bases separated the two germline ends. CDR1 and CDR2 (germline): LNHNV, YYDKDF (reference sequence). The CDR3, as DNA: TGTGCCACCAGCAGACCTCGGACAGGGAGGGGGGAGACCCAGTACTTC. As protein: CATSRPRTGRGETQYF. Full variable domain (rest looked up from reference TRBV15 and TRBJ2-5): DAMVIQNPRYQVTQFGKPVTLSCSQTLNHNVMYWYQQKSSQAPKLLFHYYDKDFNNEADTPDNFQSRRPNTSFCFLDIRSPGLGDTAMYLCATSRPRTGRGETQYFGPGTRLLVL.

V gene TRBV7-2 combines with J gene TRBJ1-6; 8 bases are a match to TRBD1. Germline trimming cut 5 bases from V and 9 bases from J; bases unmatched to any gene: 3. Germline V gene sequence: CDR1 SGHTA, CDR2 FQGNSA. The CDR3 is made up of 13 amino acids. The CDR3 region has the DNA TGTGCCAGCAGCCCGGGACAGGTTTCACCCCTCCACTTT. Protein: CASSPGQVSPLHF. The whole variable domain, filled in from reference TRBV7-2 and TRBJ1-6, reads GAGVSQSPSNKVTEKGKDVELRCDPISGHTALYWYRQSLGQGLEFLIYFQGNSAPDKSGLPSDRFSAERTGGSVSTLTIQRTQQEDSAVYLCASSPGQVSPLHFGNGTRLTVT.

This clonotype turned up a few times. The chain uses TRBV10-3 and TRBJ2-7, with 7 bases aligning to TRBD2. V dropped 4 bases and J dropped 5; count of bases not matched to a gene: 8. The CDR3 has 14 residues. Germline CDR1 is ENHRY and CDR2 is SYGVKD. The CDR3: CAISAGGPNDEQYF. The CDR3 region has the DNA TGTGCCATCAGTGCGGGAGGCCCCAATGACGAGCAGTACTTC.

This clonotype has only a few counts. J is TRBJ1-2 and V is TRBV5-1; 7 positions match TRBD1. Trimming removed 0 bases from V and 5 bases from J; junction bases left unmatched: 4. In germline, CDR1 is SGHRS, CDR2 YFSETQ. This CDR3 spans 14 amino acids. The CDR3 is CASSLGAGGYGYTF. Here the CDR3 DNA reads TGCGCCAGCAGCTTGGGGGCAGGGGGATATGGCTACACCTTC.

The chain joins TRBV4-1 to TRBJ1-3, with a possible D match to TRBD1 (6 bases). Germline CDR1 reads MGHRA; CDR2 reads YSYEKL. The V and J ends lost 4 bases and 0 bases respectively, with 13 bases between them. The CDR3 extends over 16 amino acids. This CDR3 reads CASSLQGWNSGNTIYF. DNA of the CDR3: TGCGCCAGCAGCCTTCAGGGGTGGAACTCTGGAAACACCATATATTTT.

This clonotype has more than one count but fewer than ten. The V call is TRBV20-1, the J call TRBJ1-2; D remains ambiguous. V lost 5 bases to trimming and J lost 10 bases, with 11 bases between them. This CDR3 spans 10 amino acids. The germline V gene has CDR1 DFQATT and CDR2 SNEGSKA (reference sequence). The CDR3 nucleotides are TGCAGTGCTGGGAGACAAACCTACACCTTC. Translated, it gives CSAGRQTYTF.

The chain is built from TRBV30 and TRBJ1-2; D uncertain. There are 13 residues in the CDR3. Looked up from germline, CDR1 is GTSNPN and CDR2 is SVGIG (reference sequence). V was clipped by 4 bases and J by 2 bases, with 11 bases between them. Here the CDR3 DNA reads TGTGCCTGGACTATACAGATAAACTATGGCTACACCTTC. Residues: CAWTIQINYGYTF.

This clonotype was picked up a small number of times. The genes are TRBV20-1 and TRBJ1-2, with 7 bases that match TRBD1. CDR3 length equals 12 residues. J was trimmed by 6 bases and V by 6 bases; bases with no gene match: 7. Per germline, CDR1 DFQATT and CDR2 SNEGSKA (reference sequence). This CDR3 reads CSAEGQNNGYTF. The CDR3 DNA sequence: TGCAGTGCCGAGGGACAGAATAATGGCTACACCTTC.

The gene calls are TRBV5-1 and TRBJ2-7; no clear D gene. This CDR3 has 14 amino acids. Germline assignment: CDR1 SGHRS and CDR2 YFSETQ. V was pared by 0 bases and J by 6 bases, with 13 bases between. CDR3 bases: TGCGCCAGCAGCTTGGCCCCAGAAAAACGCGAGCAGTACTTC. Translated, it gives CASSLAPEKREQYF.

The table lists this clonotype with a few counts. CDR3 in DNA: TGTGCCAGCAGTCGGACAGGGACCCTTCGAGAGACCCAGTACTTC. Its translation is CASSRTGTLRETQYF. J is TRBJ2-5 and V is TRBV6-1, with 8 positions matching TRBD1. The CDR3 length is 15 residues. Looked up from germline, CDR1 is MNHNS and CDR2 is SASEGT. V trimming: 5 bases; J trimming: 4 bases; junction bases outside the gene matches: 9.

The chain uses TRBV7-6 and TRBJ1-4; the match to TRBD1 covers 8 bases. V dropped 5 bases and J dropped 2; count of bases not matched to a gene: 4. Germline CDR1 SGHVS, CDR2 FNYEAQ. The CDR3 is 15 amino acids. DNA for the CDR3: TGTGCCAGCAGCAGGACAGGGTCGACTAATGAAAAACTGTTTTTT. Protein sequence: CASSRTGSTNEKLFF.

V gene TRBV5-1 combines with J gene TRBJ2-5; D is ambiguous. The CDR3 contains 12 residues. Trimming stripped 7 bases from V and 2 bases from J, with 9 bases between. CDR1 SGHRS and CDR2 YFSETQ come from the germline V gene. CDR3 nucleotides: TGCGCCAGCTCCACCGAACAAGAGACCCAGTACTTC. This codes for CASSTEQETQYF.

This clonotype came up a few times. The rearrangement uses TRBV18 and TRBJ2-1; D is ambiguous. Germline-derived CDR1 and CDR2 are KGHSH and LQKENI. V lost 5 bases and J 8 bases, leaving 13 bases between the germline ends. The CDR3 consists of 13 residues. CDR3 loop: CASSARSIDEQFF. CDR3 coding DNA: TGTGCCAGCTCAGCTCGCAGTATCGATGAGCAGTTCTTC.

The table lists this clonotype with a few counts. CDR3 bases: TGCGCCAGCAGCTTGGTCGTTTCGGGAGGGAAAGAGACCCAGTACTTC. It specifies CASSLVVSGGKETQYF. The chain carries TRBV5-1 and TRBJ2-5; 8 nucleotides align to TRBD2. There are 16 residues in the CDR3. The junction had 7 bases not matched to a gene; V was cut back by 0 bases and J by 3 bases. The V gene's germline CDR1 is SGHRS and CDR2 YFSETQ. Using reference TRBV5-1 and TRBJ2-5 for the parts outside the CDR3, the full variable domain is KAGVTQTPRYLIKTRGQQVTLSCSPISGHRSVSWYQQTPGQGLQFLFEYFSETQRNKGNFPGRFSGRQFSNSRSEMNVSTLELGDSALYLCASSLVVSGGKETQYFGPGTRLLVL.

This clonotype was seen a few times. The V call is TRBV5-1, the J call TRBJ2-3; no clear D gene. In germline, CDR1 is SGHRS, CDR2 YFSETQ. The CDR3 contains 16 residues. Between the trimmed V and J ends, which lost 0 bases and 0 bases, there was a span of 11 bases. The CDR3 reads CASSLVIHGSTDTQYF. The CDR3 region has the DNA TGCGCCAGCAGCTTGGTGATACACGGTAGCACAGATACGCAGTATTTT.